Listed here is a single T cell receptor (beta chain). This sample stems from a study of PD-L1 blockade in urothelial cancer. As for the study in general: Males with bladder-origin urothelial cancer constituted about 85% of the roughly 29 patients. Analysis of blood occurred 3 weeks (second dose) and 6 weeks after treatment start.

The time point: pretreatment peripheral blood. Clones were read by immunoSEQ multiplex PCR, and TCRdb kept only the in-frame ones, dropping some. Of 45,000 to 60,000 clones listed, 82% are singletons. Source: PBMCs, taken around atezolizumab (anti-PD-L1) treatment. The clonotype comes from a man aged 45 to 65 with urothelial cancer.

The CDR3 protein is CASTSGTSGSYEQYF. DNA for the CDR3: TGTGCCAGCACCTCCGGGACTAGCGGTTCCTACGAGCAGTACTTC. The V and J genes are TRBV7-9 and TRBJ2-7; 11 bases agree with TRBD2. CDR3 length: 15 residues. Germline-derived CDR1 and CDR2 are SEHNR and FQNEAQ (reference sequence). V trimming: 7 bases; J trimming: 1 base; junction bases outside the gene matches: 6.